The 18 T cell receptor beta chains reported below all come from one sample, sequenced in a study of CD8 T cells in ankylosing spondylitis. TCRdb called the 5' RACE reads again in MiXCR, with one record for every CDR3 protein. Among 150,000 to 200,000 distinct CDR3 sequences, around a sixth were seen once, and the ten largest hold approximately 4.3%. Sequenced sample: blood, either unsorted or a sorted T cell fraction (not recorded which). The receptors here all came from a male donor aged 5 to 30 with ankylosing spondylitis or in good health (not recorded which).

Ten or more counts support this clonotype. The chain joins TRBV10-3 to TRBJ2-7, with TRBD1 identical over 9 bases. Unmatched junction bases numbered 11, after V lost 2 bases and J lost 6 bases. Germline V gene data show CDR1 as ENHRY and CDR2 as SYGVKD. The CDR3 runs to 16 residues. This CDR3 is CAISEAGTGNVGEQYV. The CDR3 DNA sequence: TGTGCCATCAGTGAGGCCGGGACAGGGAATGTCGGCGAGCAGTACGTC.

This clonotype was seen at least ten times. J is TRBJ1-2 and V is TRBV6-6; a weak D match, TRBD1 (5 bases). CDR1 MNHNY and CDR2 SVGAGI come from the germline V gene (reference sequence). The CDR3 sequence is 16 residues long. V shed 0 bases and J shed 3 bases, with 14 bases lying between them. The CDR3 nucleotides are TGTGCCAGCAGTTACTCGCGATTCAGCAGGGACTATGGCTACACCTTC. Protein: CASSYSRFSRDYGYTF.

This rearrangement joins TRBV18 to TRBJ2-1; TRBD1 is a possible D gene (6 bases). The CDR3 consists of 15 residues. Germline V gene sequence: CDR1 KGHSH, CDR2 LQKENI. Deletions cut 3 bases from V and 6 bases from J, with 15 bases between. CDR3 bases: TGTGCCAGCTCACCTATCCAGGGGAGTCCCAATGAGCAGTTCTTC. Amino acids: CASSPIQGSPNEQFF.

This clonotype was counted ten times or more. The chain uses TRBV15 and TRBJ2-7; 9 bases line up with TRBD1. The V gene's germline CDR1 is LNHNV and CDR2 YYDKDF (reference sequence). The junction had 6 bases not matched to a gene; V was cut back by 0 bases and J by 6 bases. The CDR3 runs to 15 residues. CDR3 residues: CATSRDAGQGREQYF. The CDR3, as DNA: TGTGCCACCAGCAGAGACGCGGGACAGGGACGCGAGCAGTACTTC.

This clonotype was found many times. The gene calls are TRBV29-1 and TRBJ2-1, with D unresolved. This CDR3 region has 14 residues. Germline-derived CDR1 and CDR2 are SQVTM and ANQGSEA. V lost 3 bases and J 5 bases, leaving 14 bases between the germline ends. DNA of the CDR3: TGCAGCGTTGAGTCGGCGAGTAGTAACAATGAGCAGTTCTTC. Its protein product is CSVESASSNNEQFF.

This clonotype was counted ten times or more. The CDR3 sequence is CAFGSDRGQRGRYNEQFF. The CDR3 DNA follows: TGTGCCTTCGGATCGGACAGGGGCCAACGTGGTCGATACAATGAGCAGTTCTTC. The V gene is TRBV30, the J gene TRBJ2-1; 9 bases line up with TRBD1. This CDR3 contains 18 residues. CDR1 and CDR2 (germline): GTSNPN, SVGIG (reference sequence). Germline trimming cut 7 bases from V and 4 bases from J; bases unmatched to any gene: 20.

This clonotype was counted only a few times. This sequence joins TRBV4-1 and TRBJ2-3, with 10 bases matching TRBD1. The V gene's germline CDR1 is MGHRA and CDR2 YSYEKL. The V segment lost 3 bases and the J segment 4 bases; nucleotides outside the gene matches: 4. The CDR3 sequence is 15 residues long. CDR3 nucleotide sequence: TGCGCCAGCAGCCAGACAGGGGGCGCCGCAGATACGCAGTATTTT. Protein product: CASSQTGGAADTQYF.

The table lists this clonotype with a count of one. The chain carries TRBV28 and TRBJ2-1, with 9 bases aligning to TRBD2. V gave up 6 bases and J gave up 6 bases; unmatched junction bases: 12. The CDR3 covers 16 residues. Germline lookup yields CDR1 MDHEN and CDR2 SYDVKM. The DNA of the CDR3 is TGTGCCAGCAGATCCATTGCGGGAGGGCCTTTCAATGAGCAGTTCTTC. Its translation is CASRSIAGGPFNEQFF.

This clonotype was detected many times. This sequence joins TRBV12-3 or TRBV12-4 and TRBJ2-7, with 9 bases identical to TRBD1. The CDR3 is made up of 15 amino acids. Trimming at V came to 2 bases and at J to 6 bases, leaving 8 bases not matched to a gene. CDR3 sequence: CASSLTGGAGTEQYF. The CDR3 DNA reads TGTGCCAGCAGTTTAACAGGGGGCGCCGGAACCGAGCAGTACTTC.

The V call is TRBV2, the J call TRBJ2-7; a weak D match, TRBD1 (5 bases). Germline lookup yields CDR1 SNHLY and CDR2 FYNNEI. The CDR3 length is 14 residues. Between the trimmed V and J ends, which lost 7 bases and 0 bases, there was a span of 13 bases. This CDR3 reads CASKRQGSSYEQYV. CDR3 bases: TGTGCCAGCAAGCGCCAGGGCAGCTCCTACGAGCAGTACGTC.

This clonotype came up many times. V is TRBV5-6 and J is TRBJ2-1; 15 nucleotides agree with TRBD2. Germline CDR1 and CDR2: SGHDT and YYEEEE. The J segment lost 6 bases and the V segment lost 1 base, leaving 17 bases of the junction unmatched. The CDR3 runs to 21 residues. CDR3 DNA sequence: TGTGCCAGCAGCTTGAGTCGAAACGGACTAGCGGGAGGGTTCTGGGTCAATGAGCAGTTCTTC. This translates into CASSLSRNGLAGGFWVNEQFF.

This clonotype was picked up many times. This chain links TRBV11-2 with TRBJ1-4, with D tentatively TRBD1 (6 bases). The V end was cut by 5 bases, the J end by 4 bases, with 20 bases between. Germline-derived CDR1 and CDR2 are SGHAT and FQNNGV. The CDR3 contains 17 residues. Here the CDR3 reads CASSPRSDRDNNEKLFF. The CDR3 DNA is TGTGCCAGCAGCCCCCGCTCCGATCGGGACAATAATGAAAAACTGTTTTTT.

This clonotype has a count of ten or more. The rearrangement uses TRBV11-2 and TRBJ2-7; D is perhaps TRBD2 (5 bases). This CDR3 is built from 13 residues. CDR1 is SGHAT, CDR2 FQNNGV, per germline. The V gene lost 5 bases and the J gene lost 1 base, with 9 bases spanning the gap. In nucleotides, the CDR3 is TGTGCCAGCAGCCTAAGAGGGTCCTACGAGCAGTACTTC. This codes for CASSLRGSYEQYF.

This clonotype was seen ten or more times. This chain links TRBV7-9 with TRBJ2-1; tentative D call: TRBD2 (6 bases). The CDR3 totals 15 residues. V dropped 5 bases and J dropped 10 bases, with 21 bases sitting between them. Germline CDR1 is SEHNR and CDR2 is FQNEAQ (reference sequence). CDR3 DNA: TGTGCCAGCAGCGAAGGAGGGGTTCCCGGCTCCGAGCAGTTCTTC. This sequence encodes CASSEGGVPGSEQFF. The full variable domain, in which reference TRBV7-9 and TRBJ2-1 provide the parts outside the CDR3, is DTGVSQNPRHKITKRGQNVTFRCDPISEHNRLYWYRQTLGQGPEFLTYFQNEAQLEKSRLLSDRFSAERPKGSFSTLEIQRTEQGDSAMYLCASSEGGVPGSEQFFGPGTRLTVL.

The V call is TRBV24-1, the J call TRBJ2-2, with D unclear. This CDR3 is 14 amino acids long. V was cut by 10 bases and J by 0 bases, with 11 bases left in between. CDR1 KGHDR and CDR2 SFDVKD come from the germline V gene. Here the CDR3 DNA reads TGTGCCACATCCGTTCAAGCGAACACCGGGGAGCTGTTTTTT. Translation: CATSVQANTGELFF.

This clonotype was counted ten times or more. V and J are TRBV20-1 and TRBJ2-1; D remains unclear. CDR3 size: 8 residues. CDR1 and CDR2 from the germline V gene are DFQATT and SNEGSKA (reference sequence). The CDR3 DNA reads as TGCAGAGAGCGTGAGCAGTTCTTC. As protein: CREREQFF.

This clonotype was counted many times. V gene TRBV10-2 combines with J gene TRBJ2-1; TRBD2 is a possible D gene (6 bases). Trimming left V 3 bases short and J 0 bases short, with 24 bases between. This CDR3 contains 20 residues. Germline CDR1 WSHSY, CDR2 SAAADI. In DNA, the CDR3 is TGCGCCAGCAGTGATTCCTCCGGGACTCCCCCTAAGAGCTCCTACAATGAGCAGTTCTTC. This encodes CASSDSSGTPPKSSYNEQFF.

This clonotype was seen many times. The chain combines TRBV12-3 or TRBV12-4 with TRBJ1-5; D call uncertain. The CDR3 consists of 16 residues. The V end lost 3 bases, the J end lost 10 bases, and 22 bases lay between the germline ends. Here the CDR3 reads CASSFAGARLGEPQHF. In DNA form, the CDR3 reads TGTGCCAGCAGTTTCGCTGGCGCCCGGCTCGGGGAACCCCAGCATTTT.